The next 15 T cell receptor beta chains were all read from a single sample in a study of cytomegalovirus exposure and HLA in healthy donors. 60 Vbeta and 13 Jbeta primers were used in PCR. The data were produced by immunoSEQ multiplex PCR, yet TCRdb's version contains in-frame clones alone and is incomplete. The sample yields about 100,000 clones, 75% seen once. What was sequenced was PBMCs. Receptors were obtained from a man between 45 and 60 years old in good health and CMV-seronegative.

V is TRBV9 and J is TRBJ2-7; the D gene is possibly TRBD2 (6 bases). The V end lost 7 bases, the J end lost 4 bases, and 9 bases lay between the germline ends. The length of the CDR3 is 11 residues. CDR1 and CDR2 from the germline V gene are SGDLS and YYNGEE. The chain's CDR3 is CASSAGYEQYF. The CDR3 DNA reads as TGTGCCAGCTCCGCGGGATACGAGCAGTACTTC.

The rearrangement uses TRBV9 and TRBJ2-2; D is possibly TRBD1 (6 bases). This CDR3 region has 15 residues. The germline CDR1 and CDR2 sequences are SGDLS and YYNGEE. V was pared by 3 bases and J by 3 bases, with 12 bases between. The CDR3 is CASSGPGHDTGELFF. The CDR3 nucleotides are TGTGCCAGCAGCGGACCGGGACACGACACCGGGGAGCTGTTTTTT.

The chain uses TRBV6-5 and TRBJ1-6, with 7 nucleotides matching TRBD1. The germline gives CDR1 MNHEY, CDR2 SVGAGI. V gave up 6 bases and J gave up 5 bases; unmatched junction bases: 4. This CDR3 comprises 14 residues. The CDR3 region has the DNA TGTGCCAGCAGCTTCGGGACAGATAATTCACCCCTCCACTTT. Translated: CASSFGTDNSPLHF.

V usage is TRBV18 and J usage is TRBJ2-6; a weak D match, TRBD2 (5 bases). The CDR3 covers 16 residues. Germline V gene data show CDR1 as KGHSH and CDR2 as LQKENI. V was clipped by 0 bases and J by 1 base, with 7 bases between them. CDR3 amino acids: CASSPPRGSGANVLTF. In DNA form, the CDR3 reads TGTGCCAGCTCACCACCTCGAGGGTCTGGGGCCAACGTCCTGACTTTC.

This clone was observed once. In DNA form, the CDR3 reads TGTGCCAGTATGTTGAAGAGTTTAGGGACAGGGGGCTACGAGCAGTACTTC. This sequence encodes CASMLKSLGTGGYEQYF. The V gene is TRBV21-1, the J gene TRBJ2-7; the table's D call, TRBD1, was not checked against the DNA. TRBV21-1 is noted as a pseudogene. This CDR3 comprises 17 residues.

The rearrangement joins TRBV28 to TRBJ1-2; no firm D call. V was shortened by 3 bases and J by 0 bases, with 8 bases between the two germline ends. Looked up from germline, CDR1 is MDHEN and CDR2 is SYDVKM. The CDR3 length is 14 residues. CDR3 amino acids: CASSFLETNYGYTF. CDR3 bases: TGTGCCAGCAGTTTTTTAGAAACTAACTATGGCTACACCTTC.

This clone has just one count. V usage is TRBV19 and J usage is TRBJ2-7; maybe TRBD2 (6 bases). The CDR3 runs 14 residues. Trimming removed 6 bases from V and 2 bases from J, with 14 bases in between. CDR1 is LNHDA and CDR2 is SQIVND in the germline V gene (reference sequence). The CDR3 spells CASRRQEGPYEQYF. The DNA of the CDR3 is TGTGCCAGTAGGCGTCAGGAGGGACCCTACGAGCAGTACTTC. Variable domain in full (rest from reference TRBV19 and TRBJ2-7): DGGITQSPKYLFRKEGQNVTLSCEQNLNHDAMYWYRQDPGQGLRLIYYSQIVNDFQKGDIAEGYSVSREKKESFPLTVTSAQKNPTAFYLCASRRQEGPYEQYFGPGTRLTVT.

The genes are TRBV7-9 and TRBJ2-2, with D perhaps TRBD1 (6 bases). The CDR3 is made up of 15 amino acids. CDR1 is SEHNR and CDR2 is FQNEAQ in the germline V gene (reference sequence). V lost 5 bases to trimming and J lost 6 bases, with 16 bases between them. CDR3 nucleotide sequence: TGTGCCAGCAGCCATAACAGGGCCGGACCCGGGGAGCTGTTTTTT. Translation gives CASSHNRAGPGELFF.

CDR3 loop: CASSFGGAYEQYF. The CDR3 nucleotides are TGTGCCAGCAGCTTCGGCGGGGCTTACGAGCAGTACTTC. The chain carries TRBV7-9 and TRBJ2-7; D perhaps matches TRBD2 (6 bases). The CDR3 extends over 13 amino acids. Germline CDR1 SEHNR, CDR2 FQNEAQ (reference sequence). V was shortened by 3 bases and J by 4 bases, with 10 bases between the two germline ends.

As to this clone: The junction does not match germline at one end; this may be a read error. The chain uses TRBV27 and TRBJ2-1; TRBD2 is a possible D gene (5 bases). CDR1 and CDR2 from the germline V gene are MNHEY and SMNVEV (reference sequence). The CDR3 runs to 12 residues. Here the CDR3 DNA reads TGTGCCAGCAGTTTAACCCGGGGTGATATTCTCTTC. This codes for CASSLTRGDILF.

This sequence joins TRBV6-5 and TRBJ1-2, with 7 nucleotides matching TRBD1. From germline, CDR1 is MNHEY and CDR2 SVGAGI. V lost 8 bases and J lost 8; bases outside the gene matches: 5. This CDR3 comprises 11 residues. CDR3 in amino acids: CASGTAKGYTF. DNA for the CDR3: TGTGCCAGCGGGACAGCAAAAGGCTACACCTTC.

This clone occurred a few times. This chain connects TRBV11-2 to TRBJ2-1; D is uncertain. The V end lost 0 bases, the J end lost 9 bases, and 9 bases lay between the germline ends. This CDR3 is 13 amino acids long. Germline lookup yields CDR1 SGHAT and CDR2 FQNNGV. For the CDR3, the DNA is TGTGCCAGCAGCTTAGAGAGGCCGGGTGAGCAGTTCTTC. Its protein is CASSLERPGEQFF.

The chain couples TRBV5-1 to TRBJ2-1; possible D gene TRBD1, 5 bases. Germline V gives CDR1 SGHRS, CDR2 YFSETQ. With 3 bases removed from V and 5 bases from J, the gap between germline ends came to 12 bases. The CDR3 loop spans 14 amino acids. The CDR3 DNA sequence: TGCGCCAGCAGCTCCCACTTAGGGGACAATGAGCAGTTCTTC. Amino acid sequence: CASSSHLGDNEQFF.

The chain couples TRBV29-1 to TRBJ2-1; no clear D. V lost 2 bases to trimming and J lost 7 bases, with 15 bases between them. In germline, CDR1 is SQVTM, CDR2 ANQGSEA. The CDR3 runs 14 residues. The CDR3 DNA is TGCAGCGTTGAATTTAGGCGGCCACTGAATGAGCAGTTCTTC. Protein product: CSVEFRRPLNEQFF.

This sequence joins TRBV5-1 and TRBJ2-5, with TRBD2 matching over 8 bases. The junction had 15 bases not matched to a gene; V was cut back by 0 bases and J by 11 bases. There are 16 residues in the CDR3. Germline CDR1 SGHRS, CDR2 YFSETQ. The CDR3 region has the DNA TGCGCCAGCAGCTTGGGGAGGGTAGCGGGAACCTACAAGCAGTACTTC. This codes for CASSLGRVAGTYKQYF.